The 16 T cell receptor beta chains below were found in one sample sequenced in a study of beta chain features in type 1 diabetes. Study-level results: Among all four CD4+ subsets, Type 1 diabetes patients had TCRB CDR3s that were moderately but significantly shorter.

These TCRs are of unknown antigen specificity. The sequenced template was cDNA made from the entire isolated RNA. Only in-frame clones appear in the TCRdb table, and some are missing; sequencing was by immunoSEQ multiplex PCR. The repertoire includes approximately 360,000 clones, roughly 13% of them detected once, and roughly 0.0097% sits in the top ten. The sequenced sample was naive CD4+ T cells from blood. The receptors originated from a woman under 30 with type 1 diabetes.

This clone has only a few counts. The V gene is TRBV5-6, the J gene TRBJ2-1, with 8 bases lining up with TRBD2. The germline CDR1 and CDR2 sequences are SGHDT and YYEEEE. Losses at the gene ends were 4 bases for V and 10 bases for J; bases not matched to a gene: 7. This CDR3 contains 13 residues. The CDR3 here is CASSPGLAAEQFF. As DNA, the CDR3 is TGTGCCAGCAGCCCAGGACTAGCAGCAGAGCAGTTCTTC.

This clone appeared a few times. CDR3 loop: CAWSVTGTANTGELFF. DNA of the CDR3: TGTGCCTGGAGTGTCACCGGGACAGCGAACACCGGGGAGCTGTTTTTT. The chain links TRBV30 to TRBJ2-2, with 7 bases identical to TRBD1. CDR1 is GTSNPN, CDR2 SVGIG, per germline (reference sequence). The CDR3 runs 16 residues. J gave up 0 bases and V 0 bases, and 4 bases lay outside the gene matches.

V gene TRBV7-9 combines with J gene TRBJ1-2, with D uncertain. Germline CDR1 SEHNR, CDR2 FQNEAQ (reference sequence). With 2 bases removed from V and 14 bases from J, the gap between germline ends came to 6 bases. The CDR3 totals 9 residues. The CDR3 region has the DNA TGTGCCAGCAGCTTACCGGGGACCTTC. It is translated as CASSLPGTF.

This chain joins TRBV7-8 and TRBJ2-5; tentatively, D is TRBD1 (5 bases). Trimming stripped 3 bases from V and 3 bases from J, with 14 bases between. This CDR3 is built from 15 residues. Germline CDR1 is SGHVS and CDR2 is FQNEAQ. The CDR3 nucleotides read TGTGCCAGCAGCTTGGTTAGAGGCAGGGAAGAGACCCAGTACTTC. It encodes CASSLVRGREETQYF.

This clone came up a few times. This sequence joins TRBV25-1 and TRBJ1-1; D gene uncertain. The CDR3 length is 14 residues. Between the trimmed V and J ends, which lost 8 bases and 5 bases, there was a span of 18 bases. The germline V gene has CDR1 MGHDK and CDR2 SYGVNS. The CDR3 region has the DNA TGTGCCAGCTCCCGATCTAGGTTGGCGACTGAAGCTTTCTTT. As protein: CASSRSRLATEAFF.

The chain is built from TRBV9 and TRBJ1-6, with a possible D match to TRBD1 (6 bases). The CDR3 has 15 amino acids. V was cut by 4 bases and J by 3 bases, with 11 bases left in between. Germline V gives CDR1 SGDLS, CDR2 YYNGEE. The CDR3 region has the DNA TGTGCCAGCAGCTCGCCGGGACACTATAATTCACCCCTCCACTTT. It encodes CASSSPGHYNSPLHF.

The J gene is TRBJ2-3, the V gene TRBV10-2; possibly TRBD2 for D (5 bases). The CDR3 runs to 17 residues. In germline, CDR1 is WSHSY, CDR2 SAAADI. Trimming removed 0 bases from V and 3 bases from J, with 16 bases in between. CDR3 loop: CASSESATRPGTDTQYF. The CDR3 DNA reads TGCGCCAGCAGTGAGTCGGCTACTAGACCTGGGACAGATACGCAGTATTTT.

V and J are TRBV29-1 and TRBJ2-7, with 7 bases fitting TRBD1. Trimming at V came to 6 bases and at J to 1 base, leaving 6 bases not matched to a gene. The CDR3 is made up of 13 amino acids. The germline gives CDR1 SQVTM, CDR2 ANQGSEA. CDR3 coding DNA: TGCAGCGTCGCAGGACAGGTTTCCTACGAGCAGTACTTC. Translating gives CSVAGQVSYEQYF.

The chain uses TRBV6-1 and TRBJ1-5; TRBD1 aligns across 8 bases. V lost 4 bases and J lost 6; bases outside the gene matches: 5. The CDR3 runs 14 residues. The V gene's germline CDR1 is MNHNS and CDR2 SASEGT. CDR3 in amino acids: CASSGQGKGQPQHF. CDR3 sequence (DNA): TGTGCCAGCAGTGGACAGGGGAAGGGTCAGCCCCAGCATTTT.

The V call is TRBV5-1, the J call TRBJ1-2; D not resolved. Germline lookup yields CDR1 SGHRS and CDR2 YFSETQ. CDR3 length: 14 amino acids. Trimming removed 1 base from V and 4 bases from J, with 11 bases in between. CDR3 protein: CASSLTVPLYGYTF. CDR3 DNA: TGCGCCAGCAGCTTGACAGTCCCGCTCTATGGCTACACCTTC.

This clone came up a few times. CDR3 in amino acids: CASGTPLAGSTDTQYF. The CDR3, as DNA: TGTGCTAGTGGTACACCACTAGCGGGGAGCACAGATACGCAGTATTTT. J is TRBJ2-3 and V is TRBV12-5, with 10 bases identical to TRBD2. V trimming: 5 bases; J trimming: 0 bases; junction bases outside the gene matches: 5. The germline CDR1 and CDR2 sequences are LGHNT and FRNRAP. The CDR3 consists of 16 residues.

This clone was detected a few times. V is TRBV7-2 and J is TRBJ2-3, with a tentative D call TRBD2 (5 bases). Germline V lookup: CDR1 SGHTA, CDR2 FQGNSA. This CDR3 contains 18 residues. Trimming pared 1 base from V and 0 bases from J, leaving 17 bases between. For the CDR3, the DNA is TGTGCCAGCAGCTTAGATGGTTTGAGTAGGACTAGCACAGATACGCAGTATTTT. Protein product: CASSLDGLSRTSTDTQYF. Full variable domain (missing parts from reference TRBV7-2 and TRBJ2-3): GAGVSQSPSNKVTEKGKDVELRCDPISGHTALYWYRQSLGQGLEFLIYFQGNSAPDKSGLPSDRFSAERTGGSVSTLTIQRTQQEDSAVYLCASSLDGLSRTSTDTQYFGPGTRLTVL.

The chain is built from TRBV5-1 and TRBJ2-4; weak D call: TRBD2 (7 bases). Looked up from germline, CDR1 is SGHRS and CDR2 is YFSETQ. With 5 bases removed from V and 12 bases from J, the gap between germline ends came to 12 bases. The CDR3 contains 11 residues. The CDR3: CASSRGASQYF. CDR3 nucleotides: TGCGCCAGCAGTCGGGGGGCAAGTCAGTACTTC.

The chain combines TRBV5-6 with TRBJ1-4, with D maybe TRBD1 (5 bases). With 2 bases removed from V and 14 bases from J, the gap between germline ends came to 13 bases. Germline lookup yields CDR1 SGHDT and CDR2 YYEEEE. The CDR3 contains 12 residues. The CDR3 is CASSFWAGRLFF. CDR3 coding DNA: TGTGCCAGCAGCTTTTGGGCAGGGAGGCTGTTTTTT.

The J gene is TRBJ2-2, the V gene TRBV14; the D is unclear. Germline-derived CDR1 and CDR2 are SGHDN and FVKESK. The CDR3 is made up of 14 amino acids. V shed 5 bases and J shed 6 bases, with 13 bases lying between them. The CDR3 reads CASSYKIESGELFF. Here the CDR3 DNA reads TGTGCCAGCAGCTACAAGATCGAATCCGGGGAGCTGTTTTTT.

J is TRBJ2-1 and V is TRBV20-1; D not certain. Trimming shortened V by 7 bases and J by 4 bases, and 5 bases separated the two germline ends. Germline V CDR1 and CDR2: DFQATT, SNEGSKA (reference sequence). This CDR3 comprises 10 residues. CDR3 region: CSDSYNEQFF. CDR3 sequence (DNA): TGCAGTGACTCTTACAATGAGCAGTTCTTC.